What follows are 15 T cell receptor beta chains derived from one specimen sequenced in a study of shared T cell receptors in the human thymus. The data were produced by immunoSEQ multiplex PCR, yet TCRdb's version contains in-frame clones alone and is incomplete. The table records around 340,000 clones, over 90% of them present only once. The sequenced sample consisted of thymocytes. The source of these receptors is a human donor.

The chain carries TRBV5-4 and TRBJ2-2; possibly TRBD2 for D (6 bases). This CDR3 is 16 amino acids long. Germline V gene data show CDR1 as SGHNT and CDR2 as YYREEE (reference sequence). Trimming shortened V by 0 bases and J by 3 bases, and 12 bases separated the two germline ends. DNA of the CDR3: TGTGCCAGCAGCTTGGGTGGCGGGATAGACACCGGGGAGCTGTTTTTT. This encodes CASSLGGGIDTGELFF.

The chain employs TRBV18 and TRBJ1-2, with 7 bases that match TRBD1. CDR1 and CDR2 (germline): KGHSH, LQKENI. This CDR3 is 17 amino acids long. Trimming removed 4 bases from V and 1 base from J; junction bases left unmatched: 12. Here the CDR3 reads CASSRPPRQGRNYGYTF. The CDR3 DNA reads as TGTGCCAGCTCACGACCCCCCAGACAGGGCCGTAACTATGGCTACACCTTC.

The CDR3 sequence is CASSLGDSRKADTQYF. Here the CDR3 DNA reads TGTGCCAGCAGCTTGGGGGACTCCCGAAAGGCAGATACGCAGTATTTT. The chain recombines TRBV5-6 with TRBJ2-3; TRBD2 might be the D (6 bases). This CDR3 contains 16 residues. The germline CDR1 and CDR2 sequences are SGHDT and YYEEEE. Between the trimmed V and J ends, which lost 0 bases and 4 bases, there was a span of 15 bases.

V and J are TRBV5-6 and TRBJ2-7; D unresolved. Trimming left V 4 bases short and J 1 base short, with 15 bases between. This CDR3 contains 15 residues. Germline loops: CDR1 SGHDT, CDR2 YYEEEE. The CDR3 DNA reads TGTGCCAGCAGCCGTGGGTCGCCCTCGTCCTACGAGCAGTACTTC. It specifies CASSRGSPSSYEQYF.

The chain employs TRBV21-1 and TRBJ2-7; the D segment call TRBD2 is taken from the table without a DNA check. TRBV21-1 is flagged as a pseudogene. The CDR3 loop spans 16 amino acids. CDR3 region: CASSKNRGFGSYEQYF. CDR3 DNA: TGTGCCAGCAGCAAAAATCGGGGATTCGGCTCCTACGAGCAGTACTTC.

The J gene is TRBJ2-7, the V gene TRBV10-2; 8 bases agree with TRBD1. Germline V gene sequence: CDR1 WSHSY, CDR2 SAAADI. V dropped 3 bases and J dropped 5; count of bases not matched to a gene: 12. The CDR3 spans 16 residues. The CDR3 region is CASSDVMGTGAHEQYF. CDR3 DNA sequence: TGCGCCAGCAGTGATGTTATGGGGACAGGTGCCCACGAGCAGTACTTC.

The chain employs TRBV7-2 and TRBJ2-3; TRBD2 agrees at 7 bases. The V gene end was trimmed by 5 bases and the J gene end by 0 bases; junction bases not matched to a gene: 5. This CDR3 spans 15 amino acids. Germline CDR1 and CDR2: SGHTA and FQGNSA. CDR3 residues: CASSNGRRSTDTQYF. CDR3 sequence (DNA): TGTGCCAGCAGCAACGGGAGGAGGAGCACAGATACGCAGTATTTT.

The chain recombines TRBV30 with TRBJ1-2; a weak D match, TRBD1 (6 bases). V lost 1 base and J lost 0, with 9 bases in between. The CDR3 runs 14 residues. In germline, CDR1 is GTSNPN, CDR2 SVGIG (reference sequence). The CDR3, as DNA: TGTGCCTGGAGTGCGGACAGCCCTAACTATGGCTACACCTTC. Protein sequence: CAWSADSPNYGYTF.

V and J are TRBV7-9 and TRBJ2-7, with 8 nucleotides matching TRBD2. Germline V gene data show CDR1 as SEHNR and CDR2 as FQNEAQ (reference sequence). V was clipped by 4 bases and J by 5 bases; unmatched bases: 13. CDR3 size: 16 residues. In nucleotides, the CDR3 is TGTGCCAGCAGCTCCGGGACTAGTAGTAAGAAAAACGAGCAGTACTTC. The encoded protein is CASSSGTSSKKNEQYF.

The J gene is TRBJ2-7, the V gene TRBV7-6, with D perhaps TRBD1 (5 bases). This CDR3 is built from 16 residues. Between the trimmed V and J ends, which lost 5 bases and 0 bases, there was a span of 17 bases. Germline V gene sequence: CDR1 SGHVS, CDR2 FNYEAQ. CDR3 region: CASSKWGKSSSYEQYF. Written as DNA, the CDR3 is TGTGCCAGCAGCAAATGGGGCAAATCGAGCTCCTACGAGCAGTACTTC.

The gene calls are TRBV29-1 and TRBJ2-1; no clear D gene. Germline CDR1 and CDR2: SQVTM and ANQGSEA. V lost 5 bases, J lost 7 bases, and 9 bases lay in between. The CDR3 runs 11 residues. The CDR3 loop is CSVWVVNEQFF. CDR3 DNA sequence: TGCAGCGTTTGGGTGGTTAATGAGCAGTTCTTC.

Notes on this clone: Other DNA sequences in the same sample also yield this CDR3. The rearrangement uses TRBV27 and TRBJ1-5, with D unclear. This CDR3 spans 13 amino acids. V dropped 2 bases and J dropped 1 base, with 3 bases sitting between them. Germline CDR1 and CDR2: MNHEY and SMNVEV (reference sequence). The CDR3, as DNA: TGTGCCAGCAGTTTAAGCAGCAATCAGCCCCAGCATTTT. It translates to CASSLSSNQPQHF.

The chain is built from TRBV10-2 and TRBJ2-3; possible D gene TRBD1, 6 bases. V lost 3 bases, J lost 10 bases, and 17 bases lay in between. The CDR3 has 14 residues. Germline V gives CDR1 WSHSY, CDR2 SAAADI. CDR3 nucleotides: TGCGCCAGCAGTGATTTTAGGGGGAGCCCGCCGCAGTATTTT. Translating gives CASSDFRGSPPQYF.

The rearrangement links TRBV28 to TRBJ1-2; no clear D gene. V was cut by 6 bases and J by 0 bases, with 5 bases left in between. This CDR3 region has 12 residues. Germline CDR1 reads MDHEN; CDR2 reads SYDVKM. This CDR3 reads CASRSSNYGYTF. The DNA for the CDR3 is TGTGCCAGCAGGTCCTCTAACTATGGCTACACCTTC.

The chain links TRBV9 to TRBJ1-2; 8 bases map to TRBD1. CDR3 size: 16 residues. The V gene end was trimmed by 3 bases and the J gene end by 6 bases; junction bases not matched to a gene: 13. Germline assignment: CDR1 SGDLS and CDR2 YYNGEE. In nucleotides, the CDR3 is TGTGCCAGCAGCGGACGGCCACAGGGGGATCTGGATGGCTACACCTTC. It translates to CASSGRPQGDLDGYTF. The full variable domain, in which reference TRBV9 and TRBJ1-2 provide the parts outside the CDR3, is DSGVTQTPKHLITATGQRVTLRCSPRSGDLSVYWYQQSLDQGLQFLIQYYNGEERAKGNILERFSAQQFPDLHSELNLSSLELGDSALYFCASSGRPQGDLDGYTFGSGTRLTVV.